The 25 T cell receptor beta chains presented below share a single source sample, sequenced in a study of beta chain features in type 1 diabetes. Their recognized antigens are unknown. Every bit of the isolated RNA underwent reverse transcription, so sequencing read expressed TCRB transcripts. Sequencing was performed with immunoSEQ multiplex PCR; in TCRdb, only in-frame clones are kept and a portion is missing. This table holds some 160,000 clones, 7% to 9.5% found once. General study findings and limits: All four CD4+ subsets of Type 1 diabetes patients contained TCRB CDR3s that were moderately but significantly shorter.

Sequenced input: central memory CD4+ T cells from blood. These receptor sequences come from a woman under 40 with type 1 diabetes.

This chain uses TRBV29-1 with TRBJ1-2, with D perhaps matching TRBD1 (6 bases). CDR3 size: 12 residues. In germline, CDR1 is SQVTM, CDR2 ANQGSEA. V shed 7 bases and J shed 2 bases, with 11 bases lying between them. CDR3 in amino acids: CSASGQNYGYTF. In DNA form, the CDR3 reads TGCAGCGCTTCAGGACAGAACTATGGCTACACCTTC.

This clone has only a few counts. The V call is TRBV6-6, the J call TRBJ1-2; 8 bases are shared with TRBD1. After removal of 5 bases from V and 4 bases from J, the junction contained 6 bases not matched to a gene. The CDR3 is 14 residues long. Germline assignment: CDR1 MNHNY and CDR2 SVGAGI (reference sequence). CDR3 sequence reads: CASSTGGSSYGYTF. CDR3 DNA sequence: TGTGCCAGCAGTACAGGGGGATCGTCCTATGGCTACACCTTC.

The chain uses TRBV10-3 and TRBJ2-1; 13 bases are shared with TRBD2. The CDR3 sequence is 18 residues long. Germline CDR1 and CDR2: ENHRY and SYGVKD. Trimming at V came to 11 bases and at J to 0 bases, leaving 13 bases not matched to a gene. CDR3 amino acids: CAATGGWTSGSSYNEQFF. In DNA, the CDR3 is TGTGCCGCCACGGGCGGCTGGACTAGCGGGAGCTCCTACAATGAGCAGTTCTTC.

CDR3 in DNA: TGTGCCAGTAGTTTGGGACAGGGAGGTCTTCAGCCCCAGCATTTT. Protein product: CASSLGQGGLQPQHF. This chain connects TRBV19 to TRBJ1-5; TRBD1 matches at 9 bases. This CDR3 is 15 amino acids long. Germline CDR1 reads LNHDA; CDR2 reads SQIVND (reference sequence). J lost 6 bases, V lost 5 bases, and 8 bases had no gene match.

The chain couples TRBV27 to TRBJ1-2, with D possibly TRBD1 on 6 matching bases. Germline V gene sequence: CDR1 MNHEY, CDR2 SMNVEV (reference sequence). Trimming took off 5 bases at V and 3 bases at J, with 22 bases between the two ends. This CDR3 is built from 17 residues. The DNA for the CDR3 is TGTGCCAGCAGTCGGAACTTCGGGGCAGGGGAACACTATGGCTACACCTTC. This encodes CASSRNFGAGEHYGYTF.

The rearrangement uses TRBV28 and TRBJ2-5; possible D gene TRBD1, 8 bases. The CDR3 is made up of 13 amino acids. The germline V gene has CDR1 MDHEN and CDR2 SYDVKM. V lost 5 bases and J lost 9, with 16 bases in between. CDR3 bases: TGTGCCAGCAGTACTCCAGCGGGACAGGCCCAGTACTTC. It codes for CASSTPAGQAQYF.

The chain links TRBV7-9 to TRBJ1-2; perhaps TRBD1 as D (6 bases). This CDR3 comprises 15 residues. Trimming left V 1 base short and J 4 bases short, with 13 bases between. CDR1 is SEHNR and CDR2 is FQNEAQ in the germline V gene (reference sequence). CDR3: CASSLGGRAAYGYTF. The CDR3 DNA follows: TGTGCCAGCAGCTTAGGGGGGCGGGCGGCCTATGGCTACACCTTC.

This clone showed up just a few times. The chain is built from TRBV11-3 and TRBJ2-7; D is undetermined. V was cut by 5 bases and J by 3 bases, with 11 bases left in between. CDR1 and CDR2 from the germline V gene are SGHNT and YENEEA. This CDR3 has 13 amino acids. The chain's CDR3 is CASSVYSGYEQYF. Here the CDR3 DNA reads TGTGCCAGCAGCGTCTACAGTGGCTACGAGCAGTACTTC.

In its sample, this clone was seen a few times. The chain joins TRBV5-1 to TRBJ2-5, with TRBD1 as a possible D gene (5 bases). V was cut by 4 bases and J by 0 bases, with 7 bases left in between. Germline loops: CDR1 SGHRS, CDR2 YFSETQ. This CDR3 has 13 residues. CDR3 residues: CASSQQDQETQYF. CDR3 nucleotide sequence: TGCGCCAGCAGCCAACAGGACCAAGAGACCCAGTACTTC.

About this clone itself: Other DNA sequences in this specimen translate into the identical CDR3. The chain carries TRBV30 and TRBJ2-7; no reliable D call. Germline V gene lookup returns CDR1 GTSNPN and CDR2 SVGIG (reference sequence). The V and J ends lost 3 bases and 3 bases respectively, with 12 bases between them. There are 13 residues in the CDR3. The CDR3 loop reads CAWSRGDLYEQYF. Written as DNA, the CDR3 is TGTGCCTGGAGCCGTGGAGACCTCTACGAGCAGTACTTC.

This chain uses TRBV2 with TRBJ2-7; TRBD2 agrees at 7 bases. Germline-derived CDR1 and CDR2 are SNHLY and FYNNEI. This CDR3 contains 14 residues. The J segment lost 6 bases and the V segment lost 3 bases, leaving 8 bases of the junction unmatched. CDR3 region: CASSDEGGPSEQYF. The CDR3 DNA is TGTGCCAGCAGTGATGAGGGAGGGCCATCCGAGCAGTACTTC.

The chain recombines TRBV5-1 with TRBJ1-2, with TRBD1 matching over 9 bases. Trimming removed 4 bases from V and 7 bases from J; junction bases left unmatched: 5. The CDR3 consists of 13 residues. Germline V gives CDR1 SGHRS, CDR2 YFSETQ. The CDR3 nucleotides read TGCGCCAGCAGCAGAGGACAGGGGTTTGGCTACACCTTC. This translates into CASSRGQGFGYTF.

This clone was seen more than once but under ten times. V usage is TRBV7-9 and J usage is TRBJ2-1; 12 bases agree with TRBD2. V was clipped by 5 bases and J by 4 bases; unmatched bases: 12. CDR3 length: 18 residues. Germline loops: CDR1 SEHNR, CDR2 FQNEAQ (reference sequence). CDR3 loop: CASSPAYGGTSGYNEQFF. DNA for the CDR3: TGTGCCAGCAGCCCAGCTTACGGGGGGACTAGCGGGTACAATGAGCAGTTCTTC.

This clone was picked up a small number of times. The chain couples TRBV18 to TRBJ2-7; TRBD1 agrees at 12 bases. The CDR3 has 14 residues. Looked up from germline, CDR1 is KGHSH and CDR2 is LQKENI. V was clipped by 3 bases and J by 5 bases; unmatched bases: 2. The CDR3 loop is CASSPGQGANEQYF. The CDR3 region has the DNA TGTGCCAGCTCACCGGGACAGGGGGCCAACGAGCAGTACTTC.

On this clone: At one end the junction does not follow the germline gene, possibly because of a read error. The V gene is TRBV18, the J gene TRBJ1-1, with unresolved D. The germline V gene has CDR1 KGHSH and CDR2 LQKENI. The CDR3 consists of 11 residues. As DNA, the CDR3 is TGTGCCAGCTCACCCCAGAAGGAGCCGCTCTTT. This gives the protein CASSPQKEPLF.

This clone was seen a handful of times. This sequence joins TRBV2 and TRBJ2-1; D uncertain. The germline V and J ends were trimmed by 3 bases and 0 bases, with 6 bases remaining between them. The CDR3 sequence is 14 residues long. Per the germline V gene, CDR1 is SNHLY and CDR2 is FYNNEI. Written as DNA, the CDR3 is TGTGCCAGCAGTGACAGGCTCTCCTACAATGAGCAGTTCTTC. It specifies CASSDRLSYNEQFF.

The rearrangement joins TRBV27 to TRBJ2-1; D not certain. This CDR3 is built from 15 residues. The V and J ends lost 8 bases and 9 bases respectively, with 23 bases between them. CDR1 and CDR2 (germline): MNHEY, SMNVEV (reference sequence). The CDR3, as DNA: TGTGCCAGCGCTAAGCGCCCCCCCCTGGCTGGTGAGCAGTTCTTC. Its protein product is CASAKRPPLAGEQFF.

The V gene is TRBV7-2, the J gene TRBJ2-3; 14 bases match TRBD2. Germline CDR1 reads SGHTA; CDR2 reads FQGNSA. The CDR3 loop spans 16 amino acids. Trimming removed 4 bases from V and 5 bases from J; junction bases left unmatched: 5. CDR3 in DNA: TGTGCCAGCAGCTCTGGGACTAGCGGGAGTCGAGATACGCAGTATTTT. Translating it yields CASSSGTSGSRDTQYF.

This clone has just a few counts. V gene TRBV5-1 combines with J gene TRBJ1-1; 9 nucleotides align to TRBD1. V was pared by 2 bases and J by 4 bases, with 0 bases of the junction left unmatched. This CDR3 is built from 13 residues. CDR1 SGHRS and CDR2 YFSETQ come from the germline V gene. The CDR3 nucleotides are TGCGCCAGCAGCTTACAGGGGGCCACTGAAGCTTTCTTT. Translated: CASSLQGATEAFF.

The rearrangement links TRBV5-4 to TRBJ2-1, with D perhaps matching TRBD2 (5 bases). CDR3 length equals 16 residues. V dropped 4 bases and J dropped 0 bases, with 14 bases sitting between them. The germline CDR1 and CDR2 sequences are SGHNT and YYREEE (reference sequence). CDR3 nucleotides: TGTGCCAGCAGCCCGGGGATCCCCAGCTCCTACAATGAGCAGTTCTTC. This encodes CASSPGIPSSYNEQFF.

The chain uses TRBV25-1 and TRBJ2-1; tentative D call: TRBD1 (6 bases). V dropped 6 bases and J dropped 9 bases, with 18 bases sitting between them. CDR1 is MGHDK, CDR2 SYGVNS, per germline. There are 14 residues in the CDR3. CDR3 bases: TGTGCCAGCAGGCGGGCAGGGGATAGCAGTGAGCAGTTCTTC. The encoded protein is CASRRAGDSSEQFF.

The chain links TRBV4-2 to TRBJ2-3, with 9 bases aligning to TRBD2. The germline CDR1 and CDR2 sequences are LGHNA and YNFKEQ. The CDR3 is 17 amino acids. V was clipped by 0 bases and J by 7 bases; unmatched bases: 11. CDR3 protein: CASSQDRGSGSVYTQYF. CDR3 nucleotide sequence: TGTGCCAGCAGCCAAGATCGAGGTAGCGGGAGTGTGTATACGCAGTATTTT.

The CDR3 DNA is TGTGCCAGCAGTTTAGCGGGATCTTACTCCTACGAGCAGTACTTC. Protein: CASSLAGSYSYEQYF. V is TRBV28 and J is TRBJ2-7, with a tentative D call TRBD2 (6 bases). The germline CDR1 and CDR2 sequences are MDHEN and SYDVKM. V was shortened by 2 bases and J by 0 bases, with 11 bases between the two germline ends. This CDR3 has 15 amino acids.

The gene calls are TRBV30 and TRBJ1-4; TRBD1 matches at 7 bases. The V and J ends lost 1 base and 7 bases, in that order; junction bases with no gene match: 9. CDR1 is GTSNPN, CDR2 SVGIG, per germline (reference sequence). This CDR3 region has 15 residues. CDR3 sequence (DNA): TGTGCCTGGAGTGCCGACAGGGCCGGAGGTGAAAAACTGTTTTTT. Translation: CAWSADRAGGEKLFF.

This clone has a handful of counts. Within the sample, other DNA sequences also encode this same CDR3. The chain links TRBV7-2 to TRBJ2-3; 9 bases map to TRBD2. Trimming took 1 base from V and 3 from J; bases not matched to a gene: 5. This CDR3 has 16 residues. Germline CDR1 and CDR2: SGHTA and FQGNSA. CDR3 loop: CASSLVASGTTDTQYF. In nucleotides, the CDR3 is TGTGCCAGCAGCTTAGTAGCTAGCGGGACGACAGATACGCAGTATTTT.